The 14 T cell receptor beta chains listed next were all sequenced from one sample in a study of T cell repertoires in cytomegalovirus infection. No antigens are known for them. Using its own MiXCR run on the reads, TCRdb lists one record per CDR3 protein. Of about a million distinct CDR3 sequences listed, around 31% were seen once; the top ten hold more than 12%. The material was cultured CD8+ T cells from PBMCs, obtained from culture after CMV antigen stimulation. All receptors come from a human donor in good health (CMV status not recorded). Some clones in this sample may be carry-over from other donors' samples.

This clonotype has a handful of counts. The chain joins TRBV15 to TRBJ2-5, with D hard to call. Germline V gene lookup returns CDR1 LNHNV and CDR2 YYDKDF (reference sequence). V was cut by 0 bases and J by 2 bases, with 13 bases left in between. CDR3 length: 16 residues. CDR3 DNA: TGTGCCACCAGCAGAGATGATGGCAGGTCACAAGAGACCCAGTACTTC. It codes for CATSRDDGRSQETQYF.

The genes are TRBV6-5 and TRBJ2-3; D unresolved. Trimming removed 7 bases at V and 4 bases at J, with 12 bases between. Germline V gene data show CDR1 as MNHEY and CDR2 as SVGAGI. The CDR3 loop spans 13 amino acids. The CDR3, as DNA: TGTGCCAGCAAGGGCGAACCCCCAGATACGCAGTATTTT. Translation gives CASKGEPPDTQYF.

The rearrangement uses TRBV6-5 and TRBJ1-1; TRBD1 matches 8 bases. V trimming: 0 bases; J trimming: 4 bases; junction bases outside the gene matches: 7. The germline CDR1 and CDR2 sequences are MNHEY and SVGAGI. The CDR3 contains 16 residues. The CDR3 region has the DNA TGTGCCAGCAGTTACTCGCAGGGGGCAGGGGGCACTGAAGCTTTCTTT. Translated: CASSYSQGAGGTEAFF.

This clonotype occurred a few times. V is TRBV7-9 and J is TRBJ2-1, with TRBD2 matching 13 bases. V was clipped by 5 bases and J by 0 bases; unmatched bases: 4. From germline, CDR1 is SEHNR and CDR2 FQNEAQ (reference sequence). CDR3 length equals 17 residues. The chain's CDR3 is CASSPTSGGPSYNEQFF. Written as DNA, the CDR3 is TGTGCCAGCAGCCCGACTAGCGGGGGGCCCTCCTACAATGAGCAGTTCTTC.

There are a few counts of this clonotype. The gene calls are TRBV27 and TRBJ1-1; 10 bases fit TRBD1. Germline V gene data show CDR1 as MNHEY and CDR2 as SMNVEV (reference sequence). V was pared by 7 bases and J by 8 bases, with 4 bases of the junction left unmatched. CDR3 size: 12 residues. The CDR3 DNA is TGTGCCAGCACGACAGGGGGCTCGGAAGCTTTCTTT. Translating gives CASTTGGSEAFF.

The sample holds a few counts of this clonotype. The gene calls are TRBV4-1 and TRBJ1-6, with D unresolved. Germline assignment: CDR1 MGHRA and CDR2 YSYEKL. The V gene lost 4 bases and the J gene lost 5 bases, with 12 bases spanning the gap. The CDR3 is 15 residues long. The CDR3 nucleotides read TGCGCCAGCAGCCCGTTCGGGCCTCATAATTCACCCCTCCACTTT. Residues: CASSPFGPHNSPLHF.

The rearrangement links TRBV27 to TRBJ2-2, with D uncertain. Trimming removed 3 bases at V and 6 bases at J, with 11 bases between. Germline V lookup: CDR1 MNHEY, CDR2 SMNVEV (reference sequence). CDR3 size: 14 residues. CDR3: CASSFGSEAGELFF. For the CDR3, the DNA is TGTGCCAGCAGTTTCGGAAGTGAGGCCGGGGAGCTGTTTTTT.

V usage is TRBV19 and J usage is TRBJ1-1; 7 nucleotides agree with TRBD1. With V trimmed by 2 bases and J by 0 bases, 9 bases remained unmatched. CDR1 and CDR2 (germline): LNHDA, SQIVND (reference sequence). The CDR3 is 17 residues long. Here the CDR3 reads CASSILQGSGLNTEAFF. The CDR3 nucleotides are TGTGCCAGTAGTATACTACAGGGGTCGGGTCTGAACACTGAAGCTTTCTTT.

This clonotype was seen a handful of times. This chain connects TRBV28 to TRBJ2-1; weak D call: TRBD1 (6 bases). Germline CDR1 is MDHEN and CDR2 is SYDVKM. The V gene lost 2 bases and the J gene lost 8 bases, with 13 bases spanning the gap. This CDR3 contains 14 residues. The CDR3 sequence is CASSLLTRGYEQFF. The CDR3 nucleotides are TGTGCCAGCAGTTTACTCACCAGGGGCTATGAGCAGTTCTTC.

The sample holds a few counts of this clonotype. The chain is built from TRBV5-8 and TRBJ1-6, with D uncertain. CDR1 and CDR2 from the germline V gene are SGHTS and YDEGEE. V was cut by 4 bases and J by 4 bases, with 9 bases left in between. This CDR3 comprises 14 residues. The CDR3 sequence is CASSASTYNSPLHF. CDR3 DNA: TGTGCCAGCAGCGCCTCAACTTATAATTCACCCCTCCACTTT. The full variable domain, completed using reference TRBV5-8 and TRBJ1-6, is EAGVTQSPTHLIKTRGQQATLRCSPISGHTSVYWYQQALGLGLQFLLWYDEGEERNRGNFPPRFSGRQFPNYSSELNVNALELEDSALYLCASSASTYNSPLHFGNGTRLTVT.

This clonotype was counted between two and nine times. The V call is TRBV20-1, the J call TRBJ1-1; no reliable D call. Trimming removed 4 bases from V and 3 bases from J, with 12 bases in between. The CDR3 is 13 residues long. Germline V gives CDR1 DFQATT, CDR2 SNEGSKA (reference sequence). The CDR3 nucleotides are TGCAGTGCTACAAACAGCCGAGACACTGAAGCTTTCTTT. This gives the protein CSATNSRDTEAFF.

The gene calls are TRBV7-8 and TRBJ2-3, with a possible D match to TRBD2 (6 bases). Between the trimmed V and J ends, which lost 3 bases and 5 bases, there was a span of 21 bases. In germline, CDR1 is SGHVS, CDR2 FQNEAQ. This CDR3 has 17 amino acids. The CDR3: CASSFPQWRGSGDTQYF. The DNA for the CDR3 is TGTGCCAGCAGCTTCCCTCAATGGCGGGGATCAGGAGATACGCAGTATTTT.

The chain is built from TRBV13 and TRBJ2-2; 7 nucleotides align to TRBD1. V gave up 2 bases and J gave up 1 base; unmatched junction bases: 13. The germline CDR1 and CDR2 sequences are PRHDT and FYEKMQ (reference sequence). The CDR3 consists of 19 residues. CDR3 residues: CASSLRDRATRENTGELFF. The CDR3 bases are TGTGCCAGCAGCTTACGAGACAGGGCCACTCGCGAGAACACCGGGGAGCTGTTTTTT.

In this sample, this clonotype turned up once. V is TRBV27 and J is TRBJ1-4; D ambiguous. The V end lost 5 bases, the J end lost 6 bases, and 13 bases lay between the germline ends. Looked up from germline, CDR1 is MNHEY and CDR2 is SMNVEV (reference sequence). The length of the CDR3 is 14 residues. The CDR3 bases are TGTGCCAGCAGTCGAGGGAGGTTAGATGAAAAACTGTTTTTT. It codes for CASSRGRLDEKLFF.